This paragraph covers one T cell receptor (beta chain) sequence. This entry is derived from a study of OX40 agonist ivuxolimab in advanced cancers. Produced via immunoSEQ multiplex PCR; TCRdb's table is partial and in-frame only. The sample contains 65,000 to 70,000 clones, 90% of which appear only once. CDR3 length equals 15 residues. The V segment lost 5 bases and the J segment 5 bases; nucleotides outside the gene matches: 12. Germline V gene sequence: CDR1 MNHEY, CDR2 SMNVEV (reference sequence). The source is an adult with an advanced solid tumor such as melanoma, head and neck, liver or kidney cancer. This specimen was CD4+ or CD8+ T cells sorted from blood, taken in a trial of the OX40 agonist ivuxolimab. The rearrangement links TRBV27 to TRBJ2-7, with TRBD1 matching over 7 bases. The CDR3 DNA is TGTGCCAGCAGTCCGACAGGGAAAGGAGCAGACGAGCAGTACTTC. Its translation: CASSPTGKGADEQYF.